This T cell receptor beta chain was found in a study of OX40 agonist ivuxolimab in advanced cancers. Looking at the study overall: At under 85% male, the cohort had a mean age of approximately 64 years, ranging from roughly 20 to 90. Three partial responders included one hepatocellular carcinoma patient and two cutaneous melanoma patients.

The ends were cut back, 3 bases at V and 5 bases at J, with 11 bases in the middle. Germline CDR1 SGHRS, CDR2 YFSETQ. The CDR3 loop spans 13 amino acids. TCRdb keeps only in-frame clones here, not all; method: immunoSEQ multiplex PCR. The sample yields under 60,000 clones, 90% seen once. The origin of this receptor is an adult with an advanced solid tumor such as melanoma, head and neck, liver or kidney cancer. The chain uses TRBV5-1 and TRBJ2-5; D unresolved. Source: CD4+ or CD8+ T cells sorted from blood, taken in a trial of the OX40 agonist ivuxolimab. CDR3: CASSSTGAETQYF. In DNA form, the CDR3 reads TGCGCCAGCAGCTCCACGGGCGCGGAGACCCAGTACTTC. The complete variable domain, with remaining parts taken from reference TRBV5-1 and TRBJ2-5, reads KAGVTQTPRYLIKTRGQQVTLSCSPISGHRSVSWYQQTPGQGLQFLFEYFSETQRNKGNFPGRFSGRQFSNSRSEMNVSTLELGDSALYLCASSSTGAETQYFGPGTRLLVL.